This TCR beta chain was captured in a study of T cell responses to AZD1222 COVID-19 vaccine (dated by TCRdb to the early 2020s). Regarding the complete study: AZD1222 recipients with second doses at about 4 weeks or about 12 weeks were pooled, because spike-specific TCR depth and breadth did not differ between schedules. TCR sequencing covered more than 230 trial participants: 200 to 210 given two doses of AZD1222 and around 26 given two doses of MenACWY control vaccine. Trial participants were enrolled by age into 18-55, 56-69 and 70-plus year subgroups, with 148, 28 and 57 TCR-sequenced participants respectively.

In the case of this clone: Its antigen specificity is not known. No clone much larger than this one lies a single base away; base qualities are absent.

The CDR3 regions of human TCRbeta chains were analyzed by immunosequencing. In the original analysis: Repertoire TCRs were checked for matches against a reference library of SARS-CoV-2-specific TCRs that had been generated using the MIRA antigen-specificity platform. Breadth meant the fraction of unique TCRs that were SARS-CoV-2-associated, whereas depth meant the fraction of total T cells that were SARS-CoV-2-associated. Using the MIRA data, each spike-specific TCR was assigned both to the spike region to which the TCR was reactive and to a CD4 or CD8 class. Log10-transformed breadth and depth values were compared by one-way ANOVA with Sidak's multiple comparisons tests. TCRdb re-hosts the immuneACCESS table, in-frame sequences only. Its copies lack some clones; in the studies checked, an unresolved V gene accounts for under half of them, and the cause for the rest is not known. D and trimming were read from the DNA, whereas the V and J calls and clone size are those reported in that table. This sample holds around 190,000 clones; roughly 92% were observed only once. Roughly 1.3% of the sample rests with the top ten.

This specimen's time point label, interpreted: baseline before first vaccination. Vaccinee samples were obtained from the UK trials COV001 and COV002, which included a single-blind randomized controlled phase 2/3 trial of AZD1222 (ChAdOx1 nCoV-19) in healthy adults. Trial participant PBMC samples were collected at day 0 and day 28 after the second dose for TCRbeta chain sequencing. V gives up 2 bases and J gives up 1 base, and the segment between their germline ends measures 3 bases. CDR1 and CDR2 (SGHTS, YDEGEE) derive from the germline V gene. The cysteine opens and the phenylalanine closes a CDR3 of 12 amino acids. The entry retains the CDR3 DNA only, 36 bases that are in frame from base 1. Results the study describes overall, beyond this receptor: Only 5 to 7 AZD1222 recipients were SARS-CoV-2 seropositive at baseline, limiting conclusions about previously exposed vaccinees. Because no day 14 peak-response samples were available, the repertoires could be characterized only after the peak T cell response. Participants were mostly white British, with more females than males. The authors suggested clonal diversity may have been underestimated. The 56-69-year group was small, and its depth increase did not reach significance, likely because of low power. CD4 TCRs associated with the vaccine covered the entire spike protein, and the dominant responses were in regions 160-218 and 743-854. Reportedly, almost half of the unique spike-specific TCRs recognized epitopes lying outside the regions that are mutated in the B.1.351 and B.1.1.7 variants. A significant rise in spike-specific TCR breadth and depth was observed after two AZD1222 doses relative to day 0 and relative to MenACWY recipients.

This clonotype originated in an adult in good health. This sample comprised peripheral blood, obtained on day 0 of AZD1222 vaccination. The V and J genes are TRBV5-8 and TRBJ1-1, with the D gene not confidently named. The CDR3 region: CASSFRNTEAFF. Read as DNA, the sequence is TGTGCCAGCAGCTTTCGGAACACTGAAGCTTTCTTT.